The 14 T cell receptor beta chains below all came from one sample that was sequenced in a study of blood T cell repertoires in COVID-19. Clones were read by immunoSEQ multiplex PCR, and TCRdb kept only the in-frame ones, dropping some. This table holds 190,000 or so clones, around 94% found once. Sequenced input: peripheral blood. These receptors all come from a man aged 30 to 45 with COVID-19, enrolled during active disease.

As for this clone: Additional DNA sequences in this sample encode the identical CDR3. CDR3 loop: CASSQRGSSYEQYF. In nucleotides, the CDR3 is TGTGCCAGCAGCCAGCGGGGGAGCTCCTACGAGCAGTACTTC. The rearrangement uses TRBV3-1 (or the pseudogene TRBV3-2) and TRBJ2-7; 7 nucleotides agree with TRBD2. Unmatched junction bases numbered 2, after V lost 3 bases and J lost 0 bases. The CDR3 covers 14 residues. Per the germline V gene, CDR1 is LGHDT and CDR2 is YNNKEL (reference sequence).

The chain has TRBV7-9 and TRBJ1-2; D is unresolved. V was trimmed by 2 bases and J by 0 bases, leaving 16 bases between them. This CDR3 spans 17 amino acids. Germline CDR1 is SEHNR and CDR2 is FQNEAQ (reference sequence). The CDR3: CASSLTLEKNSNYGYTF. The CDR3 DNA sequence: TGTGCCAGCAGCTTAACGTTGGAGAAGAACTCTAACTATGGCTACACCTTC.

This clone was detected once. This chain connects TRBV6-5 to TRBJ2-7; a weak D match, TRBD1 (6 bases). Germline lookup yields CDR1 MNHEY and CDR2 SVGAGI. V was clipped by 0 bases and J by 5 bases, with 11 bases between them. The CDR3 length is 14 residues. Written as DNA, the CDR3 is TGTGCCAGCAGTTACTCGACAGGTGGCCACGAGCAGTACTTC. This encodes CASSYSTGGHEQYF.

In this sample, this clone turned up a few times. This rearrangement joins TRBV2 to TRBJ1-2; no reliable D call. This CDR3 contains 13 residues. Germline V gives CDR1 SNHLY, CDR2 FYNNEI. V dropped 4 bases and J dropped 7 bases, with 13 bases sitting between them. CDR3 region: CASSASREGGYTF. For the CDR3, the DNA is TGTGCCAGCAGTGCTTCGAGGGAAGGTGGCTACACCTTC.

The chain employs TRBV11-2 and TRBJ1-3; D is unclear. V lost 5 bases and J lost 8, with 7 bases in between. Germline V lookup: CDR1 SGHAT, CDR2 FQNNGV. The CDR3 runs to 11 residues. The CDR3 DNA is TGTGCCAGCAGCCCCCTCGACACCATATATTTT. It is translated as CASSPLDTIYF.

The chain recombines TRBV6-5 with TRBJ1-1, with TRBD1 identical over 10 bases. Germline V CDR1 and CDR2: MNHEY, SVGAGI. This CDR3 region has 12 residues. J lost 8 bases, V lost 7 bases, and 4 bases had no gene match. The CDR3 bases are TGTGCCAGCAACGACAGGGGGCGGGAAGCTTTCTTT. Translating gives CASNDRGREAFF.

V is TRBV5-4 and J is TRBJ2-5; TRBD2 matches 8 bases. The CDR3 is 15 amino acids. Germline CDR1 and CDR2: SGHNT and YYREEE (reference sequence). V dropped 1 base and J dropped 2; count of bases not matched to a gene: 4. In DNA, the CDR3 is TGTGCCAGCAGCTTGAGGGGACTAGGACAAGAGACCCAGTACTTC. This codes for CASSLRGLGQETQYF.

CDR3 region: CASSGRDGATNEKLFF. CDR3 sequence (DNA): TGCGCCAGCAGTGGGCGGGACGGGGCAACTAATGAAAAACTGTTTTTT. The chain recombines TRBV10-2 with TRBJ1-4, with D possibly matching TRBD1 (5 bases). The V gene lost 4 bases and the J gene lost 0 bases, with 12 bases spanning the gap. The CDR3 is made up of 16 amino acids. CDR1 is WSHSY and CDR2 is SAAADI in the germline V gene.

V is TRBV6-5 and J is TRBJ2-3; D is unclear. The CDR3 consists of 13 residues. V gave up 3 bases and J gave up 2 bases, with 6 bases separating them. Per germline, CDR1 MNHEY and CDR2 SVGAGI. The CDR3 protein is CASSYLFTDTQYF. The CDR3 DNA is TGTGCCAGCAGTTATTTATTCACAGATACGCAGTATTTT.

This sequence joins TRBV6-6 and TRBJ2-3, with D uncertain. V was pared by 2 bases and J by 2 bases, with 11 bases between. The CDR3 has 15 amino acids. Germline assignment: CDR1 MNHNY and CDR2 SVGAGI (reference sequence). The CDR3 DNA reads as TGTGCCAGCAGTTACACTAAGGAACTCACAGATACGCAGTATTTT. As protein: CASSYTKELTDTQYF.

This clone has only one observation. The J gene is TRBJ1-1, the V gene TRBV7-2, with D tentatively TRBD1 (5 bases). The V end was cut by 4 bases, the J end by 3 bases, with 18 bases between. CDR3 length: 16 residues. Germline V gene sequence: CDR1 SGHTA, CDR2 FQGNSA. CDR3 in amino acids: CASSWGSEGAYTEAFF. As DNA, the CDR3 is TGTGCCAGCAGCTGGGGAAGTGAAGGGGCGTACACTGAAGCTTTCTTT.

The J gene is TRBJ1-2, the V gene TRBV11-2; no clear D gene. CDR3 size: 12 residues. V was trimmed by 4 bases and J by 7 bases, leaving 10 bases between them. CDR1 SGHAT and CDR2 FQNNGV come from the germline V gene. The CDR3 DNA sequence: TGTGCCAGCAGCTCTGACATTCCTGGCTACACCTTC. As protein: CASSSDIPGYTF.

The chain couples TRBV7-9 to TRBJ1-2, with D unclear. V dropped 1 base and J dropped 5 bases, with 11 bases sitting between them. The CDR3 covers 14 residues. Germline CDR1 and CDR2: SEHNR and FQNEAQ (reference sequence). CDR3 sequence: CASSLDTASYGYTF. DNA for the CDR3: TGTGCCAGCAGCTTAGATACAGCCTCTTATGGCTACACCTTC.

The rearrangement links TRBV11-1 to TRBJ1-1, with TRBD1 as a possible D gene (5 bases). V lost 3 bases to trimming and J lost 3 bases, with 11 bases between them. The CDR3 covers 14 residues. CDR1 SGHAT and CDR2 FQDESV come from the germline V gene (reference sequence). The chain's CDR3 is CASSLVSGDTEAFF. CDR3 sequence (DNA): TGTGCCAGCAGCTTGGTTTCGGGGGACACTGAAGCTTTCTTT.